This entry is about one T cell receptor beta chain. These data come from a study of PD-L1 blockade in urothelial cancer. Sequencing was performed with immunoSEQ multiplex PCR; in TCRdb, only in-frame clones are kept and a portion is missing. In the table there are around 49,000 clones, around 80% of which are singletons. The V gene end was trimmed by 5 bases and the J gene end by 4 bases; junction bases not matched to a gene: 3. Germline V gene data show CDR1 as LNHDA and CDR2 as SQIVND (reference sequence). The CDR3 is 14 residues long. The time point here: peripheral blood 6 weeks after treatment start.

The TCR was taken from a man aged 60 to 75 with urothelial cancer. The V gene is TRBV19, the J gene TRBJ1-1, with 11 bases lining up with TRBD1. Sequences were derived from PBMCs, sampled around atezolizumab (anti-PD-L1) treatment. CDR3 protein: CASSGQGAVTEAFF. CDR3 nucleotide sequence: TGTGCCAGTAGTGGACAGGGGGCGGTCACTGAAGCTTTCTTT.